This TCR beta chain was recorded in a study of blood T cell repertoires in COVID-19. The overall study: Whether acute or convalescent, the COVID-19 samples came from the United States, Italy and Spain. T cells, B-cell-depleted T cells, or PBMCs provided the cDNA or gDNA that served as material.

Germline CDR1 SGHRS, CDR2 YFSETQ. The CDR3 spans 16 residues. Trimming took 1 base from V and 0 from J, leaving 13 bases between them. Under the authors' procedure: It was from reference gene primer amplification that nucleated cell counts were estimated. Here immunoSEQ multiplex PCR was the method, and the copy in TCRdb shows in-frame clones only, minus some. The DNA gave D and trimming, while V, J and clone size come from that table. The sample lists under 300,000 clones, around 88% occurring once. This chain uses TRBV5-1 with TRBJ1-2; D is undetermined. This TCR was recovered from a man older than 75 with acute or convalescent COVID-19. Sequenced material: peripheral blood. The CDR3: CASSLFPAVANYGYTF. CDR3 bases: TGCGCCAGCAGCTTGTTTCCGGCGGTAGCTAACTATGGCTACACCTTC.